The rows below give T cell receptor beta chains drawn from one sample of a study of CD8+ T cells in alopecia areata. Libraries were prepared by immunoSEQ multiplex PCR; TCRdb keeps only in-frame clonotypes and omits some of them. The sample holds about 180,000 clones; about 54% are singletons and the top ten take 16%. Sequences were derived from CD4+ T cells sorted from blood, sampled at approximately week 55, from a patient treated with tofacitinib. These receptors originate from a human donor with alopecia areata. Both conserved end residues are part of each CDR3. A D gene is named only where the DNA matches it firmly. Some rows mark clone size as missing; the rest say once, few, many or name a class of expanded clone.

CDR3aa	CDR3nt	v_gene	d_gene	abundance	j_gene
CSAEEGQGAREQFF	TGCAGCGCAGAGGAGGGACAGGGGGCGCGTGAGCAGTTCTTC	TRBV29-1	TRBD1	many	TRBJ2-1
CASSRPRHLAKNIQYF	TGCGCCAGCAGTCGACCCAGACACCTGGCCAAAAACATTCAGTACTTC	TRBV23-1	.	.	TRBJ2-4
CASSDSLAKNIQYF	TGTGCCAGTAGTGACAGTCTAGCCAAAAACATTCAGTACTTC	TRBV19	.	.	TRBJ2-4
CASNRQGWGYTF	TGTGCCAGCAACCGACAGGGGTGGGGCTACACCTTC	TRBV6-6	TRBD1	.	TRBJ1-2
CSVMKHTGTDTQYF	TGCAGCGTTATGAAACATACCGGCACAGATACGCAGTATTTT	TRBV29-1	.	once	TRBJ2-3
CASSHSTGSDEQYF	TGCGCCAGCAGCCACTCCACAGGGTCCGACGAGCAGTACTTC	TRBV4-1	.	.	TRBJ2-7
CAWTSGVAYNEQFF	TGTGCCTGGACCTCCGGGGTAGCCTACAATGAGCAGTTCTTC	TRBV30	.	once	TRBJ2-1
CASSFPGTQETQYF	TGTGCCAGCAGCTTTCCAGGGACCCAAGAGACCCAGTACTTC	TRBV11-2	.	.	TRBJ2-5
CASSRIGTDTQYF	TGTGCCAGCAGCCGAATAGGCACAGATACGCAGTATTTT	TRBV5-5	.	.	TRBJ2-3
CASSGSGGYSHNEQFF	TGTGCCAGCAGCGGTTCAGGGGGGTACTCCCACAATGAGCAGTTCTTC	TRBV6-6	.	.	TRBJ2-1
CASSDQTPWPLHF	TGTGCCAGCAGCGATCAGACCCCGTGGCCCCTCCACTTT	TRBV7-9	.	few	TRBJ1-6
CAHRSRAGGPYGYTF	TGTGCCCACCGCTCAAGGGCAGGGGGGCCCTATGGCTACACCTTC	TRBV6-6	TRBD1	.	TRBJ1-2
CASSEHNEQFF	TGTGCCAGCAGTGAGCACAATGAGCAGTTCTTC	TRBV2	.	.	TRBJ2-1
CAIGGDSTDTQYF	TGTGCCATCGGGGGGGACAGCACAGATACGCAGTATTTT	TRBV10-3	TRBD2	few	TRBJ2-3
CASSVRGWADTQYF	TGTGCCAGCAGCGTACGCGGTTGGGCAGATACGCAGTATTTT	TRBV9	.	.	TRBJ2-3
CASSNGQGGNSPLHF	TGCGCCAGCAGCAACGGACAGGGCGGTAATTCACCCCTCCACTTT	TRBV5-1	TRBD1	.	TRBJ1-6
CSVYAQNYGYTF	TGCAGCGTTTACGCACAAAACTATGGCTACACCTTC	TRBV29-1	.	.	TRBJ1-2
CASSLGQTTSTDTQYF	TGTGCCAGCAGCTTAGGACAAACGACCAGCACAGATACGCAGTATTTT	TRBV11-2	.	.	TRBJ2-3
CSVDTGDGDTGELFF	TGCAGCGTTGACACAGGGGATGGAGACACCGGGGAGCTGTTTTTT	TRBV29-1	TRBD1	few	TRBJ2-2
CASSGRSRNTEAFF	TGTGCCAGCAGTGGCAGGTCCAGAAACACTGAAGCTTTCTTT	TRBV2	.	.	TRBJ1-1